One and the same sample provided the 23 T cell receptor beta chains below, sequenced in a study of Ad26.COV2.S vaccination and SARS-CoV-2 variants (dated by TCRdb to the early 2020s). Taken with the paper, the label for treatment or condition translates to: around 19 received Ad26.COV2.S at low or high dose, single or two shots; five or six received placebo; per-sample allocation not given. For vaccine and placebo recipients, repertoires were sequenced using samples collected on day 63 after the first injection. Receptor libraries were prepared by the immunoSEQ multiplex PCR assay. The source is immuneACCESS, and TCRdb retained only in-frame sequences with V and J called. Part of the clones is not carried over; for the studies checked, unresolved V genes explain less than half of this, and the remainder is unexplained. Within this sample are about 480,000 clones, with about 83% of them counted one time only. More than 10% of the sample belongs to the ten largest clones.

The sequenced sample was peripheral blood, obtained in a trial of Ad26.COV2.S vaccine versus placebo. These receptors were obtained from a person aged 18-65 years who received the Ad26.COV2.S COVID-19 vaccine or a placebo.

V gene TRBV2 combines with J gene TRBJ1-3, with TRBD1 identical over 12 bases. Germline loops: CDR1 SNHLY, CDR2 FYNNEI. With V trimmed by 6 bases and J by 1 base, 10 bases remained unmatched. The CDR3 length is 18 residues. CDR3 sequence: CASSPPGQGAASGNTIYF. The CDR3 nucleotides are TGTGCCAGCAGCCCCCCGGGACAGGGGGCAGCTTCTGGAAACACCATATATTTT.

The chain joins TRBV4-3 to TRBJ1-4; 8 nucleotides match TRBD1. CDR1 LGHNA and CDR2 YSLEER come from the germline V gene. This CDR3 comprises 16 residues. V lost 0 bases and J lost 5; bases outside the gene matches: 5. The CDR3 region is CASSQDFRQGNEKLFF. The CDR3 DNA follows: TGCGCCAGCAGCCAAGATTTCCGACAGGGGAATGAAAAACTGTTTTTT.

The CDR3 is CASSFRAGGGEDTQYF. For the CDR3, the DNA is TGTGCCAGCAGCTTCCGAGCGGGTGGCGGTGAGGATACGCAGTATTTT. The J gene is TRBJ2-3, the V gene TRBV7-2, with D perhaps TRBD2 (6 bases). CDR1 and CDR2 (germline): SGHTA, FQGNSA. The CDR3 length is 16 residues. Trimming left V 3 bases short and J 6 bases short, with 19 bases between.

This clone was observed a few times. This chain uses TRBV7-9 with TRBJ2-7; weak D call: TRBD1 (5 bases). The V gene's germline CDR1 is SEHNR and CDR2 FQNEAQ (reference sequence). Trimming removed 6 bases at V and 0 bases at J, with 12 bases between. This CDR3 spans 14 amino acids. The CDR3 sequence is CASRDTGVSYEQYF. Written as DNA, the CDR3 is TGTGCCAGCAGGGACACGGGTGTCTCCTACGAGCAGTACTTC.

This clone was seen a few times. V gene TRBV7-2 combines with J gene TRBJ1-5; tentative D call: TRBD1 (5 bases). This CDR3 spans 16 amino acids. V gave up 6 bases and J gave up 0 bases, with 15 bases separating them. The germline V gene encodes CDR1 SGHTA and CDR2 FQGNSA. CDR3 coding DNA: TGTGCCAGCAGTGACAGTACCGGCCTTAGCAATCAGCCCCAGCATTTT. It translates to CASSDSTGLSNQPQHF.

The V gene is TRBV29-1, the J gene TRBJ2-7, with D possibly being TRBD2 (6 bases). The CDR3 contains 14 residues. Germline V lookup: CDR1 SQVTM, CDR2 ANQGSEA. Trimming removed 6 bases from V and 0 bases from J, with 15 bases in between. CDR3 loop: CSVMGTGSSYEQYF. CDR3 sequence (DNA): TGCAGCGTGATGGGGACTGGGAGCTCCTACGAGCAGTACTTC.

The genes are TRBV19 and TRBJ1-1; D might be TRBD1 (6 bases). The CDR3 is 18 amino acids. Trimming left V 2 bases short and J 0 bases short, with 19 bases between. Germline V CDR1 and CDR2: LNHDA, SQIVND (reference sequence). In DNA, the CDR3 is TGTGCCAGTAGTATACGTTCGGGGGGCGTATTGGTGAACACTGAAGCTTTCTTT. Translated, it gives CASSIRSGGVLVNTEAFF. The entire variable domain, with the rest obtained from reference TRBV19 and TRBJ1-1, is as follows: DGGITQSPKYLFRKEGQNVTLSCEQNLNHDAMYWYRQDPGQGLRLIYYSQIVNDFQKGDIAEGYSVSREKKESFPLTVTSAQKNPTAFYLCASSIRSGGVLVNTEAFFGQGTRLTVV.

The rearrangement links TRBV28 to TRBJ2-1; either TRBD1 or TRBD2 may fit D (5 bases each). CDR1 is MDHEN, CDR2 SYDVKM, per germline. Trimming stripped 2 bases from V and 1 base from J, with 12 bases between. The CDR3 sequence is 16 residues long. The DNA of the CDR3 is TGTGCCAGCAGTTTAGCATTTGGGGGATCCTACAATGAGCAGTTCTTC. Protein: CASSLAFGGSYNEQFF.

This clone was seen a few times. The same CDR3 arises from other DNA sequences in this sample as well. The chain is built from TRBV5-1 and TRBJ2-7; possibly TRBD1 or TRBD2 for D (6 bases each). This CDR3 spans 13 amino acids. Germline CDR1 is SGHRS and CDR2 is YFSETQ. The germline V and J ends were trimmed by 0 bases and 5 bases, with 9 bases remaining between them. CDR3 DNA: TGCGCCAGCAGCTTGGCGGGGGCCCACGAGCAGTACTTC. This sequence encodes CASSLAGAHEQYF.

This chain connects TRBV6-5 to TRBJ1-2; possible D gene TRBD1, 5 bases. CDR1 MNHEY and CDR2 SVGAGI come from the germline V gene. V lost 5 bases, J lost 8 bases, and 21 bases lay in between. The CDR3 is 15 amino acids. The CDR3 here is CASSRDRVGFVGYTF. The CDR3 bases are TGTGCCAGCAGTCGGGACCGGGTAGGGTTTGTGGGCTACACCTTC.

This clone was observed a handful of times. In the same sample, other DNA sequences code for this CDR3. This sequence joins TRBV18 and TRBJ1-5; D ambiguous. Germline CDR1 is KGHSH and CDR2 is LQKENI. The CDR3 length is 13 residues. The germline V and J ends were trimmed by 2 bases and 5 bases, with 7 bases remaining between them. CDR3 region: CASSPGVDQPQHF. CDR3 bases: TGTGCCAGCTCACCAGGGGTTGATCAGCCCCAGCATTTT.

The CDR3 coding sequence is TGTGCCAGCAGTTTAATTGGGGGGGCAGGGGAAAAACTGTTTTTT. This translates into CASSLIGGAGEKLFF. This chain links TRBV28 with TRBJ1-4, with a possible D match to TRBD1 (6 bases). The V end was cut by 2 bases, the J end by 8 bases, with 15 bases between. The CDR3 totals 15 residues. The germline CDR1 and CDR2 sequences are MDHEN and SYDVKM.

The chain joins TRBV5-5 to TRBJ2-7; 9 nucleotides match TRBD1. The CDR3 has 14 residues. J was trimmed by 3 bases and V by 2 bases; bases with no gene match: 3. CDR1 is SGHKS and CDR2 is YYEKEE in the germline V gene (reference sequence). The chain's CDR3 is CASSFSTGGYEQYF. CDR3 nucleotides: TGTGCCAGCAGCTTTTCGACAGGGGGCTACGAGCAGTACTTC.

The V call is TRBV28, the J call TRBJ2-1; 7 bases line up with TRBD1. J lost 2 bases, V lost 5 bases, and 3 bases had no gene match. There are 14 residues in the CDR3. Germline V gene sequence: CDR1 MDHEN, CDR2 SYDVKM. This chain's CDR3 is CASSTGAPYNEQFF. In nucleotides, the CDR3 is TGTGCCAGCAGTACAGGGGCTCCCTACAATGAGCAGTTCTTC.

This chain joins TRBV29-1 and TRBJ2-5; TRBD2 aligns across 7 bases. J lost 4 bases, V lost 8 bases, and 7 bases had no gene match. The CDR3 runs 12 residues. The germline CDR1 and CDR2 sequences are SQVTM and ANQGSEA. The CDR3 bases are TGCAGCACCTACTTAGCGGGAGAGACCCAGTACTTC. Protein product: CSTYLAGETQYF. Complete variable domain (other parts from reference TRBV29-1 and TRBJ2-5): SAVISQKPSRDICQRGTSLTIQCQVDSQVTMMFWYRQQPGQSLTLIATANQGSEATYESGFVIDKFPISRPNLTFSTLTVSNMSPEDSSIYLCSTYLAGETQYFGPGTRLLVL.

A single count supports this clone. The J gene is TRBJ2-4, the V gene TRBV4-1, with D perhaps TRBD1 or TRBD2 (6 bases each). The CDR3 has 16 residues. Trimming cost V 3 bases and J 3 bases, with 15 bases left between them. Germline V gene sequence: CDR1 MGHRA, CDR2 YSYEKL. The CDR3: CASSHRSGGGKNIQYF. Written as DNA, the CDR3 is TGCGCCAGCAGCCACCGCTCCGGGGGCGGCAAAAACATTCAGTACTTC.

The J gene is TRBJ1-5, the V gene TRBV5-5, with D uncertain. The V gene lost 0 bases and the J gene lost 4 bases, with 11 bases spanning the gap. The V gene's germline CDR1 is SGHKS and CDR2 YYEKEE (reference sequence). The CDR3 totals 15 residues. Here the CDR3 reads CASSLAGERNQPQHF. The CDR3 DNA sequence: TGTGCCAGCAGCTTGGCCGGCGAGCGGAATCAGCCCCAGCATTTT.

The chain couples TRBV6-5 to TRBJ1-4; D is uncertain. The germline V and J ends were trimmed by 6 bases and 5 bases, with 13 bases remaining between them. The germline V gene has CDR1 MNHEY and CDR2 SVGAGI. The CDR3 length is 14 residues. DNA for the CDR3: TGTGCCAGCAGCCGATCCTCATCAAATGAAAAACTGTTTTTT. Translated: CASSRSSSNEKLFF.

In its sample, this clone was seen once. The chain has TRBV9 and TRBJ1-2; 10 positions agree with TRBD1. J gave up 7 bases and V 4 bases, and 4 bases lay outside the gene matches. The length of the CDR3 is 13 residues. Germline V gene lookup returns CDR1 SGDLS and CDR2 YYNGEE. The CDR3 loop is CASSKTGGLGYTF. The CDR3 DNA reads as TGTGCCAGCAGCAAGACAGGGGGCCTTGGCTACACCTTC.

The chain carries TRBV7-2 and TRBJ2-7, with a tentative D call TRBD1 (6 bases). Germline loops: CDR1 SGHTA, CDR2 FQGNSA. This CDR3 has 16 residues. The germline V and J ends were trimmed by 2 bases and 3 bases, with 17 bases remaining between them. This CDR3 reads CASSLSTGKRNYEQYF. DNA of the CDR3: TGTGCCAGCAGCTTAAGTACAGGGAAGCGGAACTACGAGCAGTACTTC.

The count of this clone is one. V is TRBV11-2 and J is TRBJ2-7, with D unclear. V was shortened by 5 bases and J by 6 bases, with 14 bases between the two germline ends. Germline lookup yields CDR1 SGHAT and CDR2 FQNNGV. The CDR3 is 13 residues long. CDR3 amino acids: CASSASLLGEQYF. The CDR3 DNA reads TGTGCCAGCAGCGCTTCCCTTTTGGGCGAGCAGTACTTC. The variable domain in full, completed from reference TRBV11-2 and TRBJ2-7, reads EAGVAQSPRYKIIEKRQSVAFWCNPISGHATLYWYQQILGQGPKLLIQFQNNGVVDDSQLPKDRFSAERLKGVDSTLKIQPAKLEDSAVYLCASSASLLGEQYFGPGTRLTVT.

V gene TRBV19 combines with J gene TRBJ1-2, with D possibly being TRBD1 (6 bases). The length of the CDR3 is 14 residues. V lost 4 bases, J lost 4 bases, and 13 bases lay in between. Germline V gene data show CDR1 as LNHDA and CDR2 as SQIVND (reference sequence). The CDR3 DNA follows: TGTGCCAGTAGTAATGGGGGACAAGTCTATGGCTACACCTTC. Encoded protein: CASSNGGQVYGYTF.

This chain joins TRBV9 and TRBJ2-2; unclear D gene. Germline V CDR1 and CDR2: SGDLS, YYNGEE. The CDR3 is 16 residues long. V was clipped by 0 bases and J by 1 base, with 10 bases between them. DNA of the CDR3: TGTGCCAGCAGCGTAGTGAGTGTCCGGAACACCGGGGAGCTGTTTTTT. Protein: CASSVVSVRNTGELFF.